This entry concerns a single T cell receptor (beta chain). What it binds is unknown. The CDR3 spans 14 residues. Per germline, CDR1 SQVTM and CDR2 ANQGSEA. With UMI labels, 5' RACE was used to prepare the TRB cDNA libraries. TCRdb reprocessed the 5' RACE reads; each CDR3 protein has one entry and no DNA is given. The sample table includes about 120,000 distinct CDR3 sequences. This sample was included in a study of CXCR3-negative and CXCR3-positive naive CD8 T cells. Whole-study findings and limits: The study found more hydrophobic TRB CDR3s in CXCR3-positive naive cells than in CXCR3-negative naive cells. Whereas memory cells differed, naive CXCR3-negative and CXCR3-positive cells shared similar TRBV-TRBJ usage. Memory CD8+ T cell repertoires were far less diverse than both naive subsets.

The receptor was isolated from a human donor in good health. Some clones in this sample may be carry-over from other donors' samples. V is TRBV29-1 and J is TRBJ2-7; the TCRdb D gene call, TRBD1, has no DNA to confirm it. The source material was naive CXCR3+ CD8+ T cells from blood. Sample subset: CD45RO-CCR7+CD27+CD95- naive CD8+ T cells expressing CXCR3 (TNR3+). The CDR3 loop reads CSVEGTGGPYEQYF.